This paragraph covers one T cell receptor beta chain sequence. Single viable CD3+CD4+CD8-CD45RO+ cells were sorted as the memory CD4+ T cells. The data were taken from a study of memory CD4+ T cells and cytomegalovirus serostatus. Only in-frame clones appear in the TCRdb table, and some are missing; sequencing was by immunoSEQ multiplex PCR. Among 40,000 to 55,000 clones listed, approximately 80% were seen once. CDR3 length equals 18 residues. Trimming left V 2 bases short and J 5 bases short, with 21 bases between. Germline V gene lookup returns CDR1 SGHDN and CDR2 FVKESK. Sequencing input: memory CD4+ T cells from blood. The clonotype comes from an adult in good health and CMV-seronegative. The chain couples TRBV14 to TRBJ1-4; D might be TRBD1 (5 bases). CDR3 sequence (DNA): TGTGCCAGCAGCCAAAGCCTTGAAGGCTGGGGGGGGAATGAAAAACTGTTTTTT. The encoded protein is CASSQSLEGWGGNEKLFF.